Below are 23 T cell receptor beta chains sequenced from a single sample in a study of cytomegalovirus exposure and HLA in healthy donors. TCRdb's table, derived via immunoSEQ multiplex PCR, lists solely in-frame clones and lacks some. The sample contains nearly 200,000 clones, roughly 88% of which appear only once. The sample was PBMCs. The receptors were gathered from a woman under 40 in good health and CMV-seropositive.

V gene TRBV29-1 combines with J gene TRBJ2-4; 8 bases fit TRBD1. Germline V gene data show CDR1 as SQVTM and CDR2 as ANQGSEA. With 6 bases clipped from V and 12 bases from J, the junction kept 7 bases outside the gene matches. The CDR3 is 11 amino acids. For the CDR3, the DNA is TGCAGCGTGCGGACAGGGAGTAATCAGTACTTC. This gives the protein CSVRTGSNQYF.

The rearrangement uses TRBV5-4 and TRBJ2-7; weak D call: TRBD2 (6 bases). The CDR3 consists of 11 residues. With 0 bases removed from V and 10 bases from J, the gap between germline ends came to 8 bases. Germline loops: CDR1 SGHNT, CDR2 YYREEE (reference sequence). CDR3 sequence reads: CASSLGGTQYF. In DNA form, the CDR3 reads TGTGCCAGCAGCTTGGGCGGGACTCAGTACTTC.

The chain couples TRBV27 to TRBJ2-7, with a tentative D call TRBD2 (5 bases). V was pared by 6 bases and J by 2 bases, with 17 bases between. The CDR3 has 15 amino acids. Germline V CDR1 and CDR2: MNHEY, SMNVEV (reference sequence). CDR3 protein: CASSQPDLYTYEQYF. The CDR3 DNA follows: TGTGCCAGCAGCCAGCCGGACTTGTACACCTACGAGCAGTACTTC.

The V and J genes are TRBV5-1 and TRBJ1-2; 7 nucleotides agree with TRBD1. V trimming: 4 bases; J trimming: 7 bases; junction bases outside the gene matches: 13. This CDR3 contains 15 residues. Looked up from germline, CDR1 is SGHRS and CDR2 is YFSETQ. The CDR3 DNA reads as TGCGCCAGCAGCCTTGAGACAGGGACATCGTCTGGCTACACCTTC. Its translation: CASSLETGTSSGYTF.

V gene TRBV29-1 combines with J gene TRBJ1-4, with D unclear. This CDR3 contains 12 residues. Germline CDR1 reads SQVTM; CDR2 reads ANQGSEA. Trimming removed 1 base from V and 11 bases from J, with 11 bases in between. As DNA, the CDR3 is TGCAGCGTTGAAGTGAAGGGAGACAAACTGTTTTTT. Its translation: CSVEVKGDKLFF. Full variable domain (remainder filled in from reference TRBV29-1 and TRBJ1-4): SAVISQKPSRDICQRGTSLTIQCQVDSQVTMMFWYRQQPGQSLTLIATANQGSEATYESGFVIDKFPISRPNLTFSTLTVSNMSPEDSSIYLCSVEVKGDKLFFGSGTQLSVL.

This sequence joins TRBV2 and TRBJ2-2; 11 positions agree with TRBD2. CDR1 and CDR2 from the germline V gene are SNHLY and FYNNEI. With 9 bases clipped from V and 4 bases from J, the junction kept 1 base outside the gene matches. This CDR3 is 13 amino acids long. CDR3 nucleotide sequence: TGTGCCAGGACTAGCGGGATCACCGGGGAGCTGTTTTTT. Translating gives CARTSGITGELFF.

This chain joins TRBV7-3 and TRBJ2-7; possibly TRBD2 for D (7 bases). Germline V gene data show CDR1 as SGHTA and CDR2 as FQGTGA. This CDR3 region has 13 residues. Trimming removed 4 bases at V and 7 bases at J, with 14 bases between. DNA of the CDR3: TGTGCCAGCAGCTCGGGGGGCACGACAGAGCAGTACTTC. The encoded protein is CASSSGGTTEQYF. The variable domain in full, with the rest retrieved from reference TRBV7-3 and TRBJ2-7, is GAGVSQTPSNKVTEKGKYVELRCDPISGHTALYWYRQSLGQGPEFLIYFQGTGAADDSGLPNDRFFAVRPEGSVSTLKIQRTERGDSAVYLCASSSGGTTEQYFGPGTRLTVT.

This clone came up a few times. V usage is TRBV27 and J usage is TRBJ1-2, with TRBD1 identical over 7 bases. CDR3 length: 15 residues. V gave up 3 bases and J gave up 0 bases; unmatched junction bases: 4. CDR1 and CDR2 from the germline V gene are MNHEY and SMNVEV (reference sequence). CDR3 sequence reads: CASSFRDRANYGYTF. The CDR3 nucleotides are TGTGCCAGCAGTTTTCGAGACAGGGCTAACTATGGCTACACCTTC.

This clone occurred many times. This rearrangement joins TRBV6-5 to TRBJ2-7; 7 bases align to TRBD1. The length of the CDR3 is 13 residues. V gave up 6 bases and J gave up 1 base; unmatched junction bases: 3. Germline CDR1 is MNHEY and CDR2 is SVGAGI. CDR3 DNA: TGTGCCAGCAGGTCGGGACAGTCCTACGAGCAGTACTTC. Protein sequence: CASRSGQSYEQYF.

This clone was seen a few times. The chain is built from TRBV6-5 and TRBJ2-7, with 7 bases matching TRBD1. Germline V gives CDR1 MNHEY, CDR2 SVGAGI. V trimming: 5 bases; J trimming: 2 bases; junction bases outside the gene matches: 9. This CDR3 has 15 residues. The CDR3 loop is CASSTPTGPPYEQYF. The DNA for the CDR3 is TGTGCCAGCAGTACCCCGACAGGGCCCCCCTACGAGCAGTACTTC.

In DNA, the CDR3 is TGTGCCAGCAGCGGGCCTCAGGGCCTCCACGGGGAGCTGTTTTTT. Residues: CASSGPQGLHGELFF. V is TRBV5-6 and J is TRBJ2-2; D might be TRBD1 (5 bases). Trimming cost V 4 bases and J 7 bases, with 17 bases left between them. CDR3 length equals 15 residues. The germline gives CDR1 SGHDT, CDR2 YYEEEE.

The DNA of the CDR3 is TGCGCCAGCAGCTTGCAGTGGACAGGGGGGGCAGATACGCAGTATTTT. Protein sequence: CASSLQWTGGADTQYF. V usage is TRBV5-1 and J usage is TRBJ2-3; 10 bases match TRBD1. The germline V gene encodes CDR1 SGHRS and CDR2 YFSETQ. CDR3 size: 16 residues. The V gene end was trimmed by 1 base and the J gene end by 4 bases; junction bases not matched to a gene: 6.

This chain joins TRBV6-1 and TRBJ1-2; D unclear. This CDR3 has 11 residues. Germline assignment: CDR1 MNHNS and CDR2 SASEGT. With 6 bases removed from V and 4 bases from J, the gap between germline ends came to 6 bases. Here the CDR3 DNA reads TGTGCCAGCAGAGAGATCTATGGCTACACCTTC. Its translation is CASREIYGYTF.

The table lists this clone with a few counts. This chain joins TRBV11-2 and TRBJ1-1; 7 bases agree with TRBD1. V lost 7 bases, J lost 0 bases, and 5 bases stayed unmatched. The CDR3 runs to 14 residues. Germline-derived CDR1 and CDR2 are SGHAT and FQNNGV. CDR3 residues: CASTRTGVNTEAFF. The DNA of the CDR3 is TGTGCCAGCACCCGAACAGGGGTGAACACTGAAGCTTTCTTT.

The chain recombines TRBV28 with TRBJ2-7; TRBD1 matches at 8 bases. The CDR3 is 13 residues long. V shed 6 bases and J 2 bases; nucleotides not matched to a gene: 3. Per germline, CDR1 MDHEN and CDR2 SYDVKM. CDR3 protein: CASRGGQAYEQYF. CDR3 DNA sequence: TGTGCCAGCAGGGGGGGACAGGCCTACGAGCAGTACTTC. The full variable domain, completed using reference TRBV28 and TRBJ2-7, is DVKVTQSSRYLVKRTGEKVFLECVQDMDHENMFWYRQDPGLGLRLIYFSYDVKMKEKGDIPEGYSVSREKKERFSLILESASTNQTSMYLCASRGGQAYEQYFGPGTRLTVT.

The CDR3 coding sequence is TGCAGCGTTGTTGGGGCCAGGGGTTTTGTGGATGGCTACACCTTC. It encodes CSVVGARGFVDGYTF. The gene calls are TRBV29-1 and TRBJ1-2; TRBD1 might be the D (6 bases). The V end lost 4 bases, the J end lost 6 bases, and 21 bases lay between the germline ends. The CDR3 consists of 15 residues. Germline V gives CDR1 SQVTM, CDR2 ANQGSEA.

The chain uses TRBV6-5 and TRBJ1-2; D not resolved. Trimming cost V 0 bases and J 5 bases, with 10 bases left between them. This CDR3 has 14 residues. Per germline, CDR1 MNHEY and CDR2 SVGAGI. This CDR3 reads CASSYSGVWYGYTF. The CDR3 DNA is TGTGCCAGCAGTTACTCGGGAGTGTGGTATGGCTACACCTTC.

This clone was observed a few times. The chain links TRBV18 to TRBJ2-3; D unclear. The ends were cut back, 4 bases at V and 0 bases at J, with 17 bases in the middle. This CDR3 is 17 amino acids long. Germline lookup yields CDR1 KGHSH and CDR2 LQKENI. As DNA, the CDR3 is TGTGCCAGCTCACAAGAAAACAGCTACCACAGCACAGATACGCAGTATTTT. This sequence encodes CASSQENSYHSTDTQYF.

This chain connects TRBV7-9 to TRBJ2-3, with 8 bases that match TRBD2. CDR3 size: 16 residues. The germline CDR1 and CDR2 sequences are SEHNR and FQNEAQ (reference sequence). The J segment lost 6 bases and the V segment lost 5 bases, leaving 13 bases of the junction unmatched. The CDR3 coding sequence is TGTGCCAGCAGCCCTGGGGCGGGGGGAGTTGTCGATACGCAGTATTTT. Translated: CASSPGAGGVVDTQYF.

The count of this clone is one. V gene TRBV7-2 combines with J gene TRBJ2-7; 10 bases align to TRBD2. CDR1 is SGHTA, CDR2 FQGNSA, per germline. CDR3 size: 17 residues. Trimming at V came to 1 base and at J to 5 bases, leaving 11 bases not matched to a gene. CDR3 sequence: CASSLVRSGRALDEQYF. The CDR3 nucleotides read TGTGCCAGCAGCTTAGTTAGGAGCGGGAGGGCCCTCGACGAGCAGTACTTC.

The rearrangement links TRBV18 to TRBJ2-1; perhaps TRBD2 as D (5 bases). V shed 0 bases and J shed 10 bases, with 25 bases lying between them. The CDR3 length is 18 residues. CDR1 is KGHSH and CDR2 is LQKENI in the germline V gene. CDR3 loop: CASSPPSGTSGVIGEQFF. CDR3 nucleotides: TGTGCCAGCTCACCACCCTCGGGAACTAGTGGAGTAATCGGGGAGCAGTTCTTC. Full variable domain (outside the CDR3, taken from reference TRBV18 and TRBJ2-1): NAGVMQNPRHLVRRRGQEARLRCSPMKGHSHVYWYRQLPEEGLKFMVYLQKENIIDESGMPKERFSAEFPKEGPSILRIQQVVRGDSAAYFCASSPPSGTSGVIGEQFFGPGTRLTVL.

The chain combines TRBV7-2 with TRBJ2-7; possible D gene TRBD2, 5 bases. CDR3 length equals 14 residues. Trimming removed 5 bases at V and 2 bases at J, with 13 bases between. Per germline, CDR1 SGHTA and CDR2 FQGNSA. DNA for the CDR3: TGTGCCAGCAGCCCCCGCGAAGCGGCCTACGAGCAGTACTTC. Translated, it gives CASSPREAAYEQYF.

This chain connects TRBV6-1 to TRBJ2-5, with TRBD2 as a possible D gene (5 bases). Germline loops: CDR1 MNHNS, CDR2 SASEGT. The CDR3 extends over 14 amino acids. Trimming pared 7 bases from V and 2 bases from J, leaving 14 bases between. DNA for the CDR3: TGTGCCAGCACGGGAAACATAGTTCAAGAGACCCAGTACTTC. It encodes CASTGNIVQETQYF.